These 24 T cell receptor beta chains were all obtained from the same sample, sequenced in a study of blood T cell repertoires in COVID-19. Clones were sequenced by immunoSEQ multiplex PCR, and TCRdb holds only the in-frame ones, with some missing. This table has roughly 240,000 clones, 86% appearing once. The specimen sequenced was peripheral blood. The receptors derive from a young man with active or convalescent COVID-19.

The chain is built from TRBV27 and TRBJ2-7; D is perhaps TRBD1 (5 bases). V lost 6 bases and J lost 4, with 22 bases in between. Germline V CDR1 and CDR2: MNHEY, SMNVEV (reference sequence). The CDR3 extends over 16 amino acids. The CDR3 is CASSQRGHPPIYEQYF. Written as DNA, the CDR3 is TGTGCCAGCAGCCAAAGAGGACATCCGCCTATTTACGAGCAGTACTTC.

This chain joins TRBV11-3 and TRBJ2-3; D is possibly TRBD2 (6 bases). Germline CDR1 and CDR2: SGHNT and YENEEA. Deletions cut 6 bases from V and 4 bases from J, with 20 bases between. CDR3 size: 16 residues. CDR3 sequence reads: CASSHGYRGSSDTQYF. CDR3 nucleotide sequence: TGTGCCAGCAGTCACGGGTATCGGGGGTCCTCAGATACGCAGTATTTT.

The DNA for the CDR3 is TGTGCCAGCAGCTTGGTCGGGCAGGGCCTGGATACGCAGTATTTT. Translation gives CASSLVGQGLDTQYF. The J gene is TRBJ2-3, the V gene TRBV7-9; possibly TRBD1 for D (5 bases). The ends were cut back, 3 bases at V and 6 bases at J, with 16 bases in the middle. Per germline, CDR1 SEHNR and CDR2 FQNEAQ (reference sequence). This CDR3 has 15 residues.

The chain employs TRBV30 and TRBJ1-6; 7 nucleotides align to TRBD1. The junction had 2 bases not matched to a gene; V was cut back by 3 bases and J by 9 bases. In germline, CDR1 is GTSNPN, CDR2 SVGIG (reference sequence). The CDR3 consists of 12 residues. The CDR3: CAWSRGSSPLHF. The CDR3 DNA sequence: TGTGCCTGGAGCAGGGGGAGTTCACCCCTCCACTTT.

This chain links TRBV10-3 with TRBJ1-2; 8 nucleotides match TRBD1. The V gene end was trimmed by 2 bases and the J gene end by 5 bases; junction bases not matched to a gene: 7. Germline lookup yields CDR1 ENHRY and CDR2 SYGVKD. The CDR3 contains 15 residues. The CDR3 loop is CAISEGTGPSYGYTF. The DNA of the CDR3 is TGTGCCATCAGTGAGGGGACAGGTCCGAGTTATGGCTACACCTTC.

V gene TRBV30 combines with J gene TRBJ2-7, with unresolved D. The CDR3 consists of 13 residues. The germline CDR1 and CDR2 sequences are GTSNPN and SVGIG (reference sequence). The V and J ends lost 0 bases and 7 bases respectively, with 13 bases between them. The CDR3 DNA follows: TGTGCCTGGAGTGTACAAGCGACCGGGGAGCAGTACTTC. It is translated as CAWSVQATGEQYF. Full variable domain (rest looked up from reference TRBV30 and TRBJ2-7): SQTIHQWPATLVQPVGSPLSLECTVEGTSNPNLYWYRQAAGRGLQLLFYSVGIGQISSEVPQNLSASRPQDRQFILSSKKLLLSDSGFYLCAWSVQATGEQYFGPGTRLTVT.

This chain joins TRBV6-6 and TRBJ2-7; TRBD2 agrees at 11 bases. The CDR3 runs to 14 residues. Germline V gives CDR1 MNHNY, CDR2 SVGAGI (reference sequence). V gave up 6 bases and J gave up 0 bases; unmatched junction bases: 1. The CDR3 reads CASRTSGTSYEQYF. The CDR3, as DNA: TGTGCCAGCAGGACTAGCGGGACCTCCTACGAGCAGTACTTC.

A few counts support this clone. DNA of the CDR3: TGCAGTGCGAGTGGGGATCCTAGCGGGAATCACGAGCAGTACTTC. Translated, it gives CSASGDPSGNHEQYF. The rearrangement links TRBV20-1 to TRBJ2-7, with 9 bases identical to TRBD2. J was trimmed by 5 bases and V by 6 bases; bases with no gene match: 14. The CDR3 is 15 residues long. Germline CDR1 DFQATT, CDR2 SNEGSKA (reference sequence).

This chain links TRBV5-1 with TRBJ2-7; 7 bases match TRBD2. Germline values: CDR1 SGHRS, CDR2 YFSETQ. This CDR3 has 15 residues. The ends lost 4 bases at V and 3 bases at J; junction bases unmatched: 10. The CDR3 DNA sequence: TGCGCCAGCAGCCTGGGCCGGGGGGTAGACTACGAGCAGTACTTC. It yields the protein CASSLGRGVDYEQYF.

The rearrangement uses TRBV24-1 and TRBJ2-6; D remains unclear. Trimming cost V 9 bases and J 0 bases, with 14 bases left between them. Germline lookup yields CDR1 KGHDR and CDR2 SFDVKD. This CDR3 contains 16 residues. The CDR3 DNA follows: TGTGCCACCTTTCGGCAGGTTCGCTCTGGGGCCAACGTCCTGACTTTC. It specifies CATFRQVRSGANVLTF.

The chain carries TRBV15 and TRBJ1-2; 8 bases match TRBD1. The length of the CDR3 is 13 residues. The V gene end was trimmed by 5 bases and the J gene end by 7 bases; junction bases not matched to a gene: 6. Germline lookup yields CDR1 LNHNV and CDR2 YYDKDF (reference sequence). This CDR3 reads CATSDGQGGGYTF. CDR3 nucleotide sequence: TGTGCCACCAGCGACGGACAGGGTGGTGGCTACACCTTC.

The CDR3 nucleotides are TGTGCCAGCAGTTCCACCAGGGTTGGCTACACCTTC. This gives the protein CASSSTRVGYTF. The chain carries TRBV6-5 and TRBJ1-2; the D gene is possibly TRBD1 (5 bases). This CDR3 spans 12 amino acids. Germline V lookup: CDR1 MNHEY, CDR2 SVGAGI. V lost 4 bases and J 7 bases, leaving 10 bases between the germline ends.

The V and J genes are TRBV6-4 and TRBJ2-6, with TRBD1 as a possible D gene (5 bases). The CDR3 sequence is 17 residues long. Germline V gene data show CDR1 as MRHNA and CDR2 as SNTAGT. Trimming removed 5 bases at V and 0 bases at J, with 14 bases between. The CDR3 region is CASSPRTYPSGANVLTF. CDR3 bases: TGTGCCAGCAGTCCGCGGACATATCCCTCTGGGGCCAACGTCCTGACTTTC.

This clone was observed a single time. The chain recombines TRBV7-6 with TRBJ2-7; 12 nucleotides agree with TRBD2. Germline V CDR1 and CDR2: SGHVS, FNYEAQ. The CDR3 is 17 residues long. J was trimmed by 4 bases and V by 1 base; bases with no gene match: 8. CDR3 protein: CASSLGVGLAGSYEQYF. The CDR3 DNA follows: TGTGCCAGCAGCTTAGGCGTGGGACTAGCGGGTTCATACGAGCAGTACTTC.

The V gene is TRBV29-1, the J gene TRBJ2-1; 11 nucleotides agree with TRBD2. CDR3 length: 13 amino acids. The germline V gene encodes CDR1 SQVTM and CDR2 ANQGSEA. The V segment lost 5 bases and the J segment 6 bases; nucleotides outside the gene matches: 3. The CDR3 spells CSVPSGRSNEQFF. In DNA form, the CDR3 reads TGCAGCGTTCCTAGCGGGAGGTCCAATGAGCAGTTCTTC.

The chain links TRBV6-5 to TRBJ2-3, with TRBD1 matching over 9 bases. Germline V CDR1 and CDR2: MNHEY, SVGAGI. CDR3 length equals 15 residues. The trim removed 6 bases at V and 2 bases at J, leaving 6 bases unmatched. The CDR3 nucleotides read TGTGCCAGCAGCCGCGACAGGGGGGACACAGATACGCAGTATTTT. It specifies CASSRDRGDTDTQYF.

This clone is a singleton in its sample. This sequence joins TRBV10-3 and TRBJ1-2, with D possibly matching TRBD1 (5 bases). Germline V lookup: CDR1 ENHRY, CDR2 SYGVKD. The V end lost 7 bases, the J end lost 5 bases, and 8 bases lay between the germline ends. The CDR3 is 11 amino acids. The CDR3 sequence: CAIKRTYGYTF. The CDR3 coding sequence is TGTGCCATCAAGAGGACATATGGCTACACCTTC.

This sequence joins TRBV29-1 and TRBJ2-7, with 7 bases aligning to TRBD1. Germline V gene lookup returns CDR1 SQVTM and CDR2 ANQGSEA. V shed 6 bases, J shed 0 bases, and the junction held 11 bases outside the gene matches. This CDR3 region has 15 residues. The CDR3: CSVEQPGTASYEQYF. CDR3 in DNA: TGCAGCGTCGAACAACCTGGGACAGCCTCCTACGAGCAGTACTTC.

This chain's CDR3 is CASSYVQGKETQYF. The CDR3 coding sequence is TGTGCCAGCAGTTACGTACAGGGGAAGGAGACCCAGTACTTC. This chain connects TRBV6-6 to TRBJ2-5; 7 positions match TRBD1. Losses at the gene ends were 2 bases for V and 5 bases for J; bases not matched to a gene: 5. Germline-derived CDR1 and CDR2 are MNHNY and SVGAGI (reference sequence). The CDR3 has 14 amino acids.

V is TRBV12-3 or TRBV12-4 and J is TRBJ1-2; 8 bases line up with TRBD1. This CDR3 contains 13 residues. The trim removed 3 bases at V and 7 bases at J, leaving 4 bases unmatched. CDR3 bases: TGTGCCAGCAGTTTCCCAGGGGGCGCTGGCTACACCTTC. Translating gives CASSFPGGAGYTF.

The chain recombines TRBV4-3 with TRBJ2-3; 9 nucleotides match TRBD2. V lost 1 base to trimming and J lost 2 bases; unmatched junction nucleotides: 1. Germline CDR1 reads LGHNA; CDR2 reads YSLEER. The CDR3 has 15 residues. For the CDR3, the DNA is TGCGCCAGCAGCCAAGCTAGCGGGGTCACAGATACGCAGTATTTT. Translating it yields CASSQASGVTDTQYF.

The chain links TRBV7-6 to TRBJ2-5, with 8 bases lining up with TRBD2. Germline CDR1 is SGHVS and CDR2 is FNYEAQ. Trimming cost V 3 bases and J 5 bases; bases outside gene matches: 8. The CDR3 has 15 amino acids. For the CDR3, the DNA is TGTGCCAGCAGCTTCGGCGGGAGGAGAGTGGAGACCCAGTACTTC. The encoded protein is CASSFGGRRVETQYF. The entire variable domain, with the rest obtained from reference TRBV7-6 and TRBJ2-5, is as follows: GAGVSQSPRYKVTKRGQDVALRCDPISGHVSLYWYRQALGQGPEFLTYFNYEAQQDKSGLPNDRFSAERPEGSISTLTIQRTEQRDSAMYRCASSFGGRRVETQYFGPGTRLLVL.

The V and J genes are TRBV6-5 and TRBJ2-7, with a weak D call TRBD2 (6 bases). Trimming pared 7 bases from V and 7 bases from J, leaving 23 bases between. Looked up from germline, CDR1 is MNHEY and CDR2 is SVGAGI. The length of the CDR3 is 15 residues. The CDR3 DNA follows: TGTGCCAGCAAGACGTGGGGGGATAAGTTTAGGGAGCAGTACTTC. It is translated as CASKTWGDKFREQYF.

In regard to this clone: The sample contains more than one DNA sequence encoding this CDR3. The CDR3: CASSSDRFYEQYF. The CDR3 coding sequence is TGTGCCAGCAGCTCTGACAGGTTCTACGAGCAGTACTTC. The rearrangement joins TRBV12-3 or TRBV12-4 to TRBJ2-7; weak D call: TRBD1 (6 bases). Trimming pared 6 bases from V and 3 bases from J, leaving 12 bases between. This CDR3 comprises 13 residues.